The 15 T cell receptor beta chains given below trace back to one sample, sequenced in a study of blood T cell repertoires in COVID-19. The repertoire was sequenced with immunoSEQ multiplex PCR; TCRdb's copy has only in-frame clones and lacks some. The top ten hold 2.5% to 3% of the sample, which has about 240,000 clones, over 80% seen once. The sample taken for sequencing was PBMCs or T cells enriched from blood (not recorded which). Receptor source: a woman aged 30 to 39 with acute COVID-19.

The chain couples TRBV4-3 to TRBJ2-2, with D perhaps matching TRBD2 (6 bases). The ends were cut back, 4 bases at V and 3 bases at J, with 12 bases in the middle. In germline, CDR1 is LGHNA, CDR2 YSLEER. The CDR3 is 15 amino acids. The CDR3 sequence is CASSPSRGDTGELFF. The CDR3 coding sequence is TGCGCCAGCAGCCCTTCACGCGGGGACACCGGGGAGCTGTTTTTT.

The chain combines TRBV9 with TRBJ2-3; TRBD1 matches 8 bases. The CDR3 sequence is 16 residues long. With V trimmed by 0 bases and J by 1 base, 4 bases remained unmatched. From germline, CDR1 is SGDLS and CDR2 YYNGEE. CDR3: CASSVVSGQGTDTQYF. CDR3 DNA: TGTGCCAGCAGCGTAGTCTCGGGACAGGGCACAGATACGCAGTATTTT. Full variable domain (outside the CDR3, taken from reference TRBV9 and TRBJ2-3): DSGVTQTPKHLITATGQRVTLRCSPRSGDLSVYWYQQSLDQGLQFLIQYYNGEERAKGNILERFSAQQFPDLHSELNLSSLELGDSALYFCASSVVSGQGTDTQYFGPGTRLTVL.

The chain couples TRBV9 to TRBJ1-3, with D perhaps TRBD1 (5 bases). V was pared by 0 bases and J by 2 bases, with 12 bases between. The CDR3 loop spans 16 amino acids. Germline-derived CDR1 and CDR2 are SGDLS and YYNGEE. CDR3 sequence (DNA): TGTGCCAGCAGCGTAGTCGGGGGGTTCACTGGAAACACCATATATTTT. Translated: CASSVVGGFTGNTIYF.

The chain recombines TRBV27 with TRBJ2-3; TRBD2 agrees at 7 bases. The CDR3 totals 18 residues. CDR1 is MNHEY, CDR2 SMNVEV, per germline (reference sequence). Trimming removed 2 bases from V and 4 bases from J; junction bases left unmatched: 15. The CDR3 DNA reads TGTGCCAGCAGTTTACTCGGACTAGAAGGGTTCGGCGCAGATACGCAGTATTTT. Its translation is CASSLLGLEGFGADTQYF.

The genes are TRBV5-1 and TRBJ1-1; unclear D gene. Germline V gene lookup returns CDR1 SGHRS and CDR2 YFSETQ. The CDR3 covers 15 residues. The V end lost 1 base, the J end lost 3 bases, and 13 bases lay between the germline ends. The CDR3 spells CASSLYGKVDTEAFF. CDR3 sequence (DNA): TGCGCCAGCAGCTTGTACGGGAAAGTGGACACTGAAGCTTTCTTT.

The CDR3 sequence: CASSLPGTSTDTQYF. DNA of the CDR3: TGTGCCAGCAGTCTTCCCGGGACTAGCACAGATACGCAGTATTTT. The chain has TRBV2 and TRBJ2-3, with D perhaps TRBD2 (6 bases). Germline CDR1 and CDR2: SNHLY and FYNNEI. CDR3 size: 15 residues. Trimming removed 5 bases at V and 0 bases at J, with 12 bases between.

In its sample, this clone was seen many times. The rearrangement links TRBV27 to TRBJ2-2, with D uncertain. This CDR3 spans 14 amino acids. The V gene's germline CDR1 is MNHEY and CDR2 SMNVEV (reference sequence). Trimming left V 3 bases short and J 6 bases short, with 11 bases between. This CDR3 reads CASSLRRPAGELFF. The CDR3 DNA follows: TGTGCCAGCAGTTTGCGGAGACCGGCCGGGGAGCTGTTTTTT.

The chain is built from TRBV6-1 and TRBJ2-2, with 8 bases lining up with TRBD1. Germline V gives CDR1 MNHNS, CDR2 SASEGT. The ends lost 3 bases at V and 3 bases at J; junction bases unmatched: 3. This CDR3 region has 15 residues. In DNA, the CDR3 is TGTGCCAGCAGTGACGGACAGGGCTACACCGGGGAGCTGTTTTTT. It is translated as CASSDGQGYTGELFF.

The chain is built from TRBV15 and TRBJ2-2; TRBD1 is a possible D gene (5 bases). Trimming left V 3 bases short and J 5 bases short, with 16 bases between. The germline V gene has CDR1 LNHNV and CDR2 YYDKDF (reference sequence). CDR3 length: 16 residues. As DNA, the CDR3 is TGTGCCACCAGCAGGCACCAGGGTTCGGATACCGGGGAGCTGTTTTTT. Translation gives CATSRHQGSDTGELFF.

This clone has just a few counts. V and J are TRBV4-1 and TRBJ2-7; D gene unclear. The length of the CDR3 is 12 residues. The V end was cut by 0 bases, the J end by 6 bases, with 6 bases between. Germline values: CDR1 MGHRA, CDR2 YSYEKL. DNA for the CDR3: TGCGCCAGCAGCCAAGACCCTCTCGAGCAGTACTTC. It translates to CASSQDPLEQYF.

The rearrangement uses TRBV10-3 and TRBJ1-4; 9 bases are a match to TRBD1. V lost 11 bases to trimming and J lost 6 bases; unmatched junction nucleotides: 4. CDR3 length equals 12 residues. The germline V gene encodes CDR1 ENHRY and CDR2 SYGVKD. The CDR3 spells CACRTGDEKLFF. The CDR3, as DNA: TGTGCCTGTAGGACAGGGGATGAAAAACTGTTTTTT.

This clone came up once. V and J are TRBV18 and TRBJ1-5; D is unresolved. The CDR3 consists of 17 residues. In germline, CDR1 is KGHSH, CDR2 LQKENI. V lost 1 base, J lost 3 bases, and 16 bases lay in between. CDR3 DNA: TGTGCCAGCTCACCACGGGGTCGAGGGCAGGACAATCAGCCCCAGCATTTT. Its protein is CASSPRGRGQDNQPQHF.

The chain recombines TRBV18 with TRBJ2-5; D is unresolved. The CDR3 spans 14 residues. V lost 0 bases to trimming and J lost 4 bases, with 9 bases between them. The germline CDR1 and CDR2 sequences are KGHSH and LQKENI. The CDR3: CASSPPLIPETQYF. In DNA, the CDR3 is TGTGCCAGCTCACCACCCCTTATTCCAGAGACCCAGTACTTC.

The chain recombines TRBV21-1 with TRBJ1-4. TRBV21-1 is tagged as a pseudogene. This CDR3 region has 17 residues. The CDR3, as DNA: TGTGCCAGCAGCCGGGCGGGGGTGCAGGAGACTAATGAAAAACTGTTTTTT. The encoded protein is CASSRAGVQETNEKLFF.

The genes are TRBV4-3 and TRBJ2-3, with D uncertain. CDR1 and CDR2 from the germline V gene are LGHNA and YSLEER. V was clipped by 0 bases and J by 0 bases, with 13 bases between them. The CDR3 runs 17 residues. CDR3 DNA: TGCGCCAGCAGCCAAGAAAAGAGACTGGCTAGCACAGATACGCAGTATTTT. It is translated as CASSQEKRLASTDTQYF.